This is a list of T cell receptor beta chains from one sample in a study of T-cell memory formation after mild COVID-19. From the 5' RACE reads, TCRdb called clonotypes with MiXCR, one entry per CDR3 protein. The table includes roughly 400,000 distinct CDR3 sequences, approximately 24% detected once. Material for sequencing was PBMCs or a T cell subset sorted from them (not recorded which). The receptors were sampled from an adult woman who had mild COVID-19 (a few samples of this study predate the infection). Cell type and time point are not known. Both conserved end residues are part of each CDR3. Each record gives: clone size, J gene, V gene, D gene, CDR3 protein, CDR3 DNA. A D gene is named only where the DNA matches it firmly. Not all rows give a size; the values are once, few, many and, for expanded clones, a class.

NA TRBJ2-7 TRBV7-3 TRBD1 CASSPDRVRVEVYEQYF TGTGCCAGCAGCCCCGACAGGGTACGAGTCGAGGTCTACGAGCAGTACTTC
many TRBJ2-2 TRBV4-1 NA CASSQVSSLAGELFF TGCGCCAGCAGCCAAGTATCTAGCCTCGCCGGGGAGCTGTTTTTT
NA TRBJ2-1 TRBV7-9 NA CASSLAAGGTPYNEQFF TGTGCCAGCAGCTTAGCAGCCGGGGGTACCCCCTACAATGAGCAGTTCTTC
NA TRBJ2-7 TRBV20-1 NA CSADDRRRTAHYEQYF TGCAGTGCTGACGACCGTCGGCGGACTGCACACTACGAGCAGTACTTC
NA TRBJ2-1 TRBV5-5 NA CASSLWGTEQFF TGTGCCAGCAGCCTCTGGGGGACTGAGCAGTTCTTC
few TRBJ2-1 TRBV7-2 NA CASTPPGTRAGNEQFF TGTGCCAGCACCCCCCCAGGGACTCGAGCGGGTAATGAGCAGTTCTTC
NA TRBJ1-5 TRBV19 NA CASSIGPGRNQPQHF TGTGCCAGTAGTATAGGTCCAGGGAGAAATCAGCCCCAGCATTTT
NA TRBJ2-3 TRBV30 TRBD2 CAWSTRGGTDTQYF TGTGCCTGGAGTACGCGGGGGGGCACAGATACGCAGTATTTT
few TRBJ1-2 TRBV21-1 NA CACPGGSKGYTF TGTGCCTGCCCAGGGGGATCAAAGGGCTACACCTTC
once TRBJ1-3 TRBV6-5 NA CASSQGRGLGSGNTIYF TGTGCCAGCAGCCAAGGACGGGGGCTTGGCTCTGGAAACACCATATATTTT
NA TRBJ2-3 TRBV29-1 NA CSVGWGRTSTDTQYF TGCAGCGTTGGATGGGGGCGGACTAGCACAGATACGCAGTATTTT
NA TRBJ1-4 TRBV5-1 TRBD1 CASSLAGTANEKLFF TGCGCCAGCAGCTTGGCTGGGACAGCTAATGAAAAACTGTTTTTT
few TRBJ1-6 TRBV4-2 NA CASSQEGGSPLHF TGTGCCAGCAGCCAAGAGGGGGGTTCACCCCTCCACTTT
few TRBJ2-1 TRBV19 NA CASSIGGTYNEQFF TGTGCCAGTAGTATTGGGGGGACTTACAATGAGCAGTTCTTC
few TRBJ2-1 TRBV6-5 TRBD1 CASSYSWTGSYNEQFF TGTGCCAGCAGTTATTCGTGGACAGGGTCCTACAATGAGCAGTTCTTC
NA TRBJ1-1 TRBV12-3/TRBV12-4 NA CASSLTSEIEAFF TGTGCCAGCAGTTTGACGTCCGAAATAGAAGCTTTCTTT
few TRBJ2-7 TRBV12-3/TRBV12-4 NA CASSLGPGLTYEQYF TGTGCCAGCAGTTTAGGTCCGGGGCTTACCTACGAGCAGTACTTC
NA TRBJ1-1 TRBV6-2/TRBV6-3 NA CASRPGTIGASEAFF TGTGCCAGCAGACCGGGAACAATCGGGGCCAGTGAAGCTTTCTTT
NA TRBJ2-1 TRBV12-3/TRBV12-4 TRBD2 CASSERGDLLSYNEQFF TGTGCCAGCAGCGAGCGGGGGGACCTACTCTCCTACAATGAGCAGTTCTTC
few TRBJ1-6 TRBV5-5 TRBD1 CASSIDSGTGYSYNSPLHF TGTGCCAGCAGCATAGACTCCGGGACAGGGTACTCCTATAATTCACCCCTCCACTTT
NA TRBJ1-4 TRBV30 NA CAWSAPGPGQEKLFF TGTGCCTGGAGTGCCCCAGGACCGGGACAAGAAAAACTGTTTTTT
NA TRBJ1-5 TRBV7-2 TRBD1 CASSLDGGTAYSNQPQHF TGTGCCAGCAGCTTAGACGGGGGGACAGCTTATAGCAATCAGCCCCAGCATTTT
few TRBJ1-2 TRBV5-4 NA CGWSVSYGYTF TGTGGTTGGTCGGTGAGCTATGGCTACACCTTC
NA TRBJ2-1 TRBV28 NA CASSPRIAPYNEQFF TGTGCCAGCAGTCCCAGGATAGCACCCTACAATGAGCAGTTCTTC
NA TRBJ1-2 TRBV5-1 NA CASSHAAIYGYTF TGCGCCAGCAGCCATGCAGCTATCTATGGCTACACCTTC
few TRBJ1-2 TRBV27 TRBD1 CASSFGQGYGYTF TGTGCCAGCAGCTTCGGACAGGGCTATGGCTACACCTTC
NA TRBJ2-1 TRBV10-3 TRBD2 CATLAGGHNEQFF TGTGCCACCCTAGCGGGGGGACACAATGAGCAGTTCTTC
NA TRBJ2-1 TRBV24-1 TRBD2 CATRLALSYNEQFF TGTGCCACCCGACTAGCCCTCTCCTACAATGAGCAGTTCTTC
few TRBJ2-7 TRBV4-1 TRBD1 CASSQGTGGDEQYF TGCGCCAGCAGCCAGGGGACAGGGGGCGACGAGCAGTACTTC
few TRBJ1-1 TRBV20-1 TRBD1 CSARGTGMNTEAFF TGCAGTGCTAGGGGGACAGGTATGAACACTGAAGCTTTCTTT
few TRBJ1-2 TRBV4-1 NA CASSQPTGANYGYTF TGCGCCAGCAGCCAGCCGACAGGAGCTAACTATGGCTACACCTTC
NA TRBJ2-1 TRBV24-1 NA CATSDLSSSYNEQFF TGTGCCACCAGTGATTTGTCGAGCTCCTACAATGAGCAGTTCTTC
once TRBJ2-7 TRBV7-9 NA CASSLKGSSYEQYF TGTGCCAGCAGCTTAAAAGGTTCTTCCTACGAGCAGTACTTC
few TRBJ2-1 TRBV2 TRBD1 CASTLPTGKSYNEQFF TGTGCCAGCACCCTTCCGACAGGGAAATCCTACAATGAGCAGTTCTTC
NA TRBJ1-1 TRBV5-4 NA CASSLAVVNTEAFF TGTGCCAGCAGCTTGGCGGTGGTGAACACTGAAGCTTTCTTT
NA TRBJ1-4 TRBV7-9 NA CASTLTVTNEKLFF TGTGCCAGCACCCTGACAGTAACTAATGAAAAACTGTTTTTT
few TRBJ2-1 TRBV4-1 NA CASSLPGWGEQFF TGCGCCAGCAGCCTACCTGGGTGGGGTGAGCAGTTCTTC
few TRBJ2-5 TRBV9 TRBD1 CASSGPPGQGRQETQYF TGTGCCAGCAGCGGACCCCCGGGACAGGGACGTCAAGAGACCCAGTACTTC